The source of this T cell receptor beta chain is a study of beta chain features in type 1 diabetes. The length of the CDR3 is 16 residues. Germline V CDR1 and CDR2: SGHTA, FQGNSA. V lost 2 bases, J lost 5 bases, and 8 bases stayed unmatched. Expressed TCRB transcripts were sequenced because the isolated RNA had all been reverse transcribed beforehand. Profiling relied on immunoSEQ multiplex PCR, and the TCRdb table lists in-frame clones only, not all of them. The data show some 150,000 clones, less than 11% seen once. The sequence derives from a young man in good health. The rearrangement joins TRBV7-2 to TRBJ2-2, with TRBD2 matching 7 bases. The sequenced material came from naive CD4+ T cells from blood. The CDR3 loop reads CASSLSPGGYTGELFF. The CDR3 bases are TGTGCCAGCAGCTTATCACCGGGGGGATATACCGGGGAGCTGTTTTTT.